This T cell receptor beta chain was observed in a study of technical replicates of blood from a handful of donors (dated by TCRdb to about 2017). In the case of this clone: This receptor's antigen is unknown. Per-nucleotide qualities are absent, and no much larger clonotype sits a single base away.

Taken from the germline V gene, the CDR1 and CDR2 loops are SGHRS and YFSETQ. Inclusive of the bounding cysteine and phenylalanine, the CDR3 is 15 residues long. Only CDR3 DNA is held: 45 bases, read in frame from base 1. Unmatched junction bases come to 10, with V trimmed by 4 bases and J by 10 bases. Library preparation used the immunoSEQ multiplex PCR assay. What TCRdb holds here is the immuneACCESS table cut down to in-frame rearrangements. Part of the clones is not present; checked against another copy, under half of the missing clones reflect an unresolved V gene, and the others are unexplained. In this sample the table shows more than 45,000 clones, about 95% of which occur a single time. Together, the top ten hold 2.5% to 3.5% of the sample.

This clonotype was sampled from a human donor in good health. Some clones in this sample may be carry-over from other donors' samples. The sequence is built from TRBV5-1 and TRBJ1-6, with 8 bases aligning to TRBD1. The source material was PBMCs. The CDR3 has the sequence CASSEMGQVESPLHF. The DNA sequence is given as TGCGCCAGCAGCGAAATGGGACAGGTGGAGTCACCCCTCCACTTT.